These 19 T cell receptor beta chains came from one sample sequenced in a study of T cell repertoires in cytomegalovirus infection. TCRdb reprocessed the reads via MiXCR and lists one record per CDR3 protein. The sample includes about half a million distinct CDR3 sequences, under 45% of them seen just once. Their antigen targets remain unknown. The material sequenced was cultured PBMCs, taken from culture after CMV antigen stimulation. These receptors came from a human donor in good health (CMV status not recorded). Some clones in this sample may be carry-over from other donors' samples.

The gene calls are TRBV7-2 and TRBJ2-1, with D unresolved. V lost 0 bases and J lost 11, with 5 bases in between. Germline lookup yields CDR1 SGHTA and CDR2 FQGNSA. The CDR3 consists of 11 residues. In DNA, the CDR3 is TGTGCCAGCAGCTTAGCGGTCCAGCAGTTCTTC. It yields the protein CASSLAVQQFF.

This chain joins TRBV6-5 and TRBJ2-5, with TRBD1 as a possible D gene (6 bases). Germline CDR1 reads MNHEY; CDR2 reads SVGAGI. The CDR3 is 14 residues long. The ends were cut back, 2 bases at V and 4 bases at J, with 11 bases in the middle. CDR3 nucleotide sequence: TGTGCCAGCAGTTACGGCCCCAGGGGAGAGACCCAGTACTTC. This sequence encodes CASSYGPRGETQYF.

Here the CDR3 reads CASSISAGGRGNEQFF. CDR3 sequence (DNA): TGTGCCAGTAGTATCTCCGCGGGGGGGCGCGGGAATGAGCAGTTCTTC. This rearrangement joins TRBV19 to TRBJ2-1, with TRBD2 identical over 9 bases. The CDR3 has 16 amino acids. V gave up 3 bases and J gave up 7 bases; unmatched junction bases: 10. Germline V gives CDR1 LNHDA, CDR2 SQIVND (reference sequence).

The chain carries TRBV4-2 and TRBJ2-4; possibly TRBD2 for D (5 bases). Germline CDR1 and CDR2: LGHNA and YNFKEQ. The CDR3 totals 18 residues. V dropped 2 bases and J dropped 1 base, with 18 bases sitting between them. The CDR3 DNA reads TGTGCCAGCAGCCAACAACTCCGGGGTAAGGAGGCCAAAAACATTCAGTACTTC. Encoded protein: CASSQQLRGKEAKNIQYF.

This clonotype was seen a few times. V is TRBV11-2 and J is TRBJ2-2; D gene unclear. The CDR3 extends over 16 amino acids. CDR1 is SGHAT, CDR2 FQNNGV, per germline. Between the trimmed V and J ends, which lost 0 bases and 6 bases, there was a span of 14 bases. This CDR3 is CASSLDLFFRAGELFF. The CDR3 region has the DNA TGTGCCAGCAGCTTAGATTTGTTTTTCCGAGCCGGGGAGCTGTTTTTT.

The chain is built from TRBV28 and TRBJ1-4; D call uncertain. Germline lookup yields CDR1 MDHEN and CDR2 SYDVKM. Trimming took off 5 bases at V and 5 bases at J, with 15 bases between the two ends. This CDR3 has 15 residues. CDR3 sequence (DNA): TGTGCCAGCAGTGCATCAGGAGCAAGGAATGAAAAACTGTTTTTT. Protein sequence: CASSASGARNEKLFF.

The chain has TRBV2 and TRBJ1-2; no clear D. In germline, CDR1 is SNHLY, CDR2 FYNNEI. The CDR3 loop spans 14 amino acids. V gave up 7 bases and J gave up 4 bases, with 16 bases separating them. The CDR3 loop reads CASTEGWVLYGYTF. The DNA for the CDR3 is TGTGCCAGCACTGAGGGATGGGTTCTCTATGGCTACACCTTC.

The chain recombines TRBV7-6 with TRBJ1-6; 7 bases match TRBD1. Germline V gene lookup returns CDR1 SGHVS and CDR2 FNYEAQ. The length of the CDR3 is 15 residues. The ends lost 1 base at V and 4 bases at J; junction bases unmatched: 1. The CDR3 region is CASSLEGAYNSPLHF. The CDR3 DNA reads TGTGCCAGCAGCTTAGAGGGGGCTTATAATTCACCCCTCCACTTT.

The V and J genes are TRBV7-7 and TRBJ2-7; D is perhaps TRBD2 (5 bases). The V and J ends lost 6 bases and 3 bases respectively, with 15 bases between them. The CDR3 extends over 14 amino acids. Germline CDR1 SSHAT, CDR2 FNYEAQ (reference sequence). Here the CDR3 reads CASRIRVRDYEQYF. As DNA, the CDR3 is TGTGCCAGCAGAATTAGGGTACGGGACTACGAGCAGTACTTC.

On this clonotype itself: The CDR3 ends on some other residue instead of the conserved phenylalanine or tryptophan, so this is likely a read error. The V call is TRBV7-6, the J call TRBJ2-1; 14 bases are a match to TRBD2. Trimming removed 4 bases from V and 5 bases from J; junction bases left unmatched: 10. Germline CDR1 is SGHVS and CDR2 is FNYEAQ. This CDR3 region has 18 residues. The DNA of the CDR3 is TGTGCCAGCAGCTCTCCGAGGACTAGCGGGAGGAAGGACAATGAGCAGTTCATC. Protein product: CASSSPRTSGRKDNEQFI.

As concerns this clonotype: Compared with germline, one end of the junction differs, possibly owing to a read error. The genes are TRBV20-1 and TRBJ2-5; 8 positions agree with TRBD2. The CDR3 has 13 residues. Germline V CDR1 and CDR2: DFQATT, SNEGSKA (reference sequence). CDR3 coding DNA: TGCGGTGCCCCCCGAACTAGCGGAGAGACCCAGTACTTC. This encodes CGAPRTSGETQYF.

J is TRBJ2-1 and V is TRBV4-1, with D perhaps TRBD2 (6 bases). From germline, CDR1 is MGHRA and CDR2 YSYEKL. This CDR3 has 14 amino acids. Between the trimmed V and J ends, which lost 6 bases and 10 bases, there was a span of 19 bases. The chain's CDR3 is CASRARAGSGEQFF. For the CDR3, the DNA is TGCGCCAGCAGAGCGAGGGCCGGGAGTGGGGAGCAGTTCTTC.

This chain joins TRBV5-1 and TRBJ2-7; 10 bases agree with TRBD1. CDR3 size: 15 residues. Trimming took 3 bases from V and 4 from J; bases not matched to a gene: 7. The germline CDR1 and CDR2 sequences are SGHRS and YFSETQ. The CDR3 here is CASSWGRQGAYEQYF. The CDR3 coding sequence is TGCGCCAGCAGCTGGGGGCGACAGGGGGCTTACGAGCAGTACTTC.

The genes are TRBV11-3 and TRBJ2-1; 10 nucleotides match TRBD2. The V gene end was trimmed by 4 bases and the J gene end by 3 bases; junction bases not matched to a gene: 3. Germline V gives CDR1 SGHNT, CDR2 YENEEA. CDR3 length: 15 residues. This chain's CDR3 is CASSWTSGVYNEQFF. The CDR3 DNA follows: TGTGCCAGCAGCTGGACTAGCGGTGTCTACAATGAGCAGTTCTTC.

This clonotype has ten or more counts. This chain joins TRBV7-2 and TRBJ2-1; maybe TRBD1 (6 bases). The CDR3 loop spans 14 amino acids. Germline V gives CDR1 SGHTA, CDR2 FQGNSA. Between the trimmed V and J ends, which lost 2 bases and 4 bases, there was a span of 9 bases. CDR3 DNA: TGTGCCAGCAGCTTACTGGACAGTTACAATGAGCAGTTCTTC. It translates to CASSLLDSYNEQFF.

In this sample, this clonotype turned up a few times. This chain connects TRBV7-2 to TRBJ2-2, with 9 nucleotides matching TRBD2. Germline values: CDR1 SGHTA, CDR2 FQGNSA. There are 15 residues in the CDR3. V dropped 8 bases and J dropped 2; count of bases not matched to a gene: 6. CDR3 sequence reads: CASLLAGLNTGELFF. CDR3 nucleotides: TGTGCCAGCCTACTAGCGGGCCTAAACACCGGGGAGCTGTTTTTT.

A few counts support this clonotype. The gene calls are TRBV11-2 and TRBJ2-7; TRBD2 agrees at 14 bases. This CDR3 contains 16 residues. V was clipped by 5 bases and J by 1 base; unmatched bases: 4. CDR1 is SGHAT, CDR2 FQNNGV, per germline. CDR3 nucleotide sequence: TGTGCCAGCAGCCGCGGACTAGCGGGGGGTTCCTACGAGCAGTACTTC. Its translation: CASSRGLAGGSYEQYF.

Points on this clonotype: With a much larger clone just one base away, this may be a read error. The chain employs TRBV7-6 and TRBJ2-2, with D perhaps matching TRBD2 (5 bases). This CDR3 contains 13 residues. Germline CDR1 reads SGHVS; CDR2 reads FNYEAQ. Trimming took off 2 bases at V and 5 bases at J, with 6 bases between the two ends. CDR3 sequence: CASSLKRTGELFF. Written as DNA, the CDR3 is TGTGCCAGCAGCTTAAAGCGGACCGGGGAGCTGTTTTTT.

This clonotype was seen a handful of times. The rearrangement links TRBV5-4 to TRBJ2-2; D uncertain. This CDR3 region has 12 residues. The V end lost 4 bases, the J end lost 5 bases, and 6 bases lay between the germline ends. Germline CDR1 is SGHNT and CDR2 is YYREEE (reference sequence). The CDR3 coding sequence is TGTGCCAGCAGCGGGATGACCGGGGAGCTGTTTTTT. This gives the protein CASSGMTGELFF.